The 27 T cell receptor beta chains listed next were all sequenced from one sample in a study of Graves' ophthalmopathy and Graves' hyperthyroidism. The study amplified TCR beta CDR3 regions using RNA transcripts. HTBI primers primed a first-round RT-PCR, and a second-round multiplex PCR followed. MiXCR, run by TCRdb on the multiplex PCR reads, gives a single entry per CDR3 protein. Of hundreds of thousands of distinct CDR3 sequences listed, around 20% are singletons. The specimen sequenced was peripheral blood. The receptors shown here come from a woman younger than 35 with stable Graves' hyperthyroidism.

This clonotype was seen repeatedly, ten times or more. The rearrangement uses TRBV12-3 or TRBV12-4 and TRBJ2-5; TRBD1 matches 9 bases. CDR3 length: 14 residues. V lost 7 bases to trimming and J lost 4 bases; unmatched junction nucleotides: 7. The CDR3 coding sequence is TGTGCCAGCAACAGGGGGCCCGGTAGAGAGACCCAGTACTTC. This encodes CASNRGPGRETQYF.

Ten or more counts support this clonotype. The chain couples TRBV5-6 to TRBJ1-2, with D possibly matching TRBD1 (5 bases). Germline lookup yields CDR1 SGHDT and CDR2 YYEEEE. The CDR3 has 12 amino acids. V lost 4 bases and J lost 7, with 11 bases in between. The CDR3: CASSPGHTGYTF. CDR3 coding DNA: TGTGCCAGCAGCCCCGGACACACTGGCTACACCTTC.

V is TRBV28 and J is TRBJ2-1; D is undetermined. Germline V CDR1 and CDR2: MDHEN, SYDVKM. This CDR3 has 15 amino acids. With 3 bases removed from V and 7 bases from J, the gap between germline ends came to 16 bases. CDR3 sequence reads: CASSFELSLGNEQFF. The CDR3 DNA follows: TGTGCCAGCAGTTTCGAGCTCTCCTTGGGGAATGAGCAGTTCTTC. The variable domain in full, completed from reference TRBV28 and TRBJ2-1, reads DVKVTQSSRYLVKRTGEKVFLECVQDMDHENMFWYRQDPGLGLRLIYFSYDVKMKEKGDIPEGYSVSREKKERFSLILESASTNQTSMYLCASSFELSLGNEQFFGPGTRLTVL.

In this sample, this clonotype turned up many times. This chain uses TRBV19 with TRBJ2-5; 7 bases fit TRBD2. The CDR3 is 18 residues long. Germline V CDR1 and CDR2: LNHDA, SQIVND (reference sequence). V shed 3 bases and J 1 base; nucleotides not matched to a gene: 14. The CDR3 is CASSIFPSPSGSQETQYF. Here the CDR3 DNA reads TGTGCCAGTAGTATTTTCCCCTCGCCTAGCGGTAGCCAAGAGACCCAGTACTTC.

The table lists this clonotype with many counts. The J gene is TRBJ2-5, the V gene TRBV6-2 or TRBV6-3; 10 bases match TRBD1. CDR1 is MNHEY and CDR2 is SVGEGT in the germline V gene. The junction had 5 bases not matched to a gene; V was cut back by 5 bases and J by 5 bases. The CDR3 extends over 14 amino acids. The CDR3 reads CASSGTGVGETQYF. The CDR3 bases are TGTGCCAGCAGTGGGACAGGGGTCGGGGAGACCCAGTACTTC.

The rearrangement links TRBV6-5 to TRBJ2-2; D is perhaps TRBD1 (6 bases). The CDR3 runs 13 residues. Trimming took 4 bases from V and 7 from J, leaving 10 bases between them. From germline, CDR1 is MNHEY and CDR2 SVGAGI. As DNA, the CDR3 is TGTGCCAGCAGTTTTAACAGGGTCGGGGAGCTGTTTTTT. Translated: CASSFNRVGELFF.

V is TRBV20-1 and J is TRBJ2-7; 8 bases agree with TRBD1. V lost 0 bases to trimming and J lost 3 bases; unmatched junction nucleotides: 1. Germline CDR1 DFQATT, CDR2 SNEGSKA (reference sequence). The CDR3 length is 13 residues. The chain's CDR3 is CSAREDRDYEQYF. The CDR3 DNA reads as TGCAGTGCTAGAGAGGACAGGGACTACGAGCAGTACTTC.

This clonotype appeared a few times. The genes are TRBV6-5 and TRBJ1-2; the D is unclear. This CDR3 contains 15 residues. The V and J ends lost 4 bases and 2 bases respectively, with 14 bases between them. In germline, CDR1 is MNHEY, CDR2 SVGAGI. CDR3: CASSSPGGTNYGYTF. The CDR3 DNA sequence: TGTGCCAGCAGTTCCCCTGGCGGAACCAACTATGGCTACACCTTC.

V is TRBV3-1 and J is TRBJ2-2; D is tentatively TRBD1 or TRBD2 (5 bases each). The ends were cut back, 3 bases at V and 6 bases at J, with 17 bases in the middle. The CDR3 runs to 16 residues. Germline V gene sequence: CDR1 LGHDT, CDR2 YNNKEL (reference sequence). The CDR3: CASSQGRRKGSGELFF. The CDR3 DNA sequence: TGTGCCAGCAGCCAGGGACGGAGAAAGGGGTCCGGGGAGCTGTTTTTT.

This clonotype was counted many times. As DNA, the CDR3 is TGTGCCAGTGCCGGCGGGACGTCGCGGGCGCGAGAGACCCAGTACTTC. This sequence encodes CASAGGTSRARETQYF. The chain has TRBV19 and TRBJ2-5, with D maybe TRBD2 (6 bases). CDR1 is LNHDA, CDR2 SQIVND, per germline (reference sequence). V was cut by 8 bases and J by 4 bases, with 23 bases left in between. There are 16 residues in the CDR3. Variable domain in full (rest from reference TRBV19 and TRBJ2-5): DGGITQSPKYLFRKEGQNVTLSCEQNLNHDAMYWYRQDPGQGLRLIYYSQIVNDFQKGDIAEGYSVSREKKESFPLTVTSAQKNPTAFYLCASAGGTSRARETQYFGPGTRLLVL.

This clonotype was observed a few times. CDR3 in DNA: TGTGCCAGCAGCCCCACGGGGGCGAATGGCTACACCTTC. Translating gives CASSPTGANGYTF. This rearrangement joins TRBV6-1 to TRBJ1-2; tentatively, D is TRBD1 (6 bases). The V end lost 6 bases, the J end lost 6 bases, and 14 bases lay between the germline ends. The CDR3 covers 13 residues. CDR1 and CDR2 from the germline V gene are MNHNS and SASEGT.

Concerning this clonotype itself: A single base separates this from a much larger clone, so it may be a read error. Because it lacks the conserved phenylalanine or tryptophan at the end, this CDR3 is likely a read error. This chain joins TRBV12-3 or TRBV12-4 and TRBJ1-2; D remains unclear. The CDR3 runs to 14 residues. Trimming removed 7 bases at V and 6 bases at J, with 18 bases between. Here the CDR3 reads CASKPGPRSDGYTL. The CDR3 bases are TGTGCCAGCAAACCCGGGCCTCGGAGCGATGGCTACACCCTC.

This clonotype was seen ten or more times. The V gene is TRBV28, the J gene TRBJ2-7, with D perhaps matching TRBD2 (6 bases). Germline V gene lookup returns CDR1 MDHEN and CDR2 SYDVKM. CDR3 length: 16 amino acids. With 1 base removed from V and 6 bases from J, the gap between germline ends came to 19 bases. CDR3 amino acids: CASSLSTPLVGGEQYF. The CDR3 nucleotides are TGTGCCAGCAGTTTATCCACACCTTTGGTGGGAGGCGAGCAGTACTTC.

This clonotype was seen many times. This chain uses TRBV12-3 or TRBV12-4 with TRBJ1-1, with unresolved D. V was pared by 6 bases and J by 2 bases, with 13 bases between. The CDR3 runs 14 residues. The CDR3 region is CASRVVGGNTEAFF. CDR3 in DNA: TGTGCCAGCAGGGTGGTGGGCGGTAACACTGAAGCTTTCTTT.

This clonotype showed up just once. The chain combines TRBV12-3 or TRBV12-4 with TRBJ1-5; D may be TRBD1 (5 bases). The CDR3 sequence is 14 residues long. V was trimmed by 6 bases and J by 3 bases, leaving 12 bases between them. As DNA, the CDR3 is TGTGCCAGCAGACGGGGGGGGAACAATCAGCCCCAGCATTTT. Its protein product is CASRRGGNNQPQHF.

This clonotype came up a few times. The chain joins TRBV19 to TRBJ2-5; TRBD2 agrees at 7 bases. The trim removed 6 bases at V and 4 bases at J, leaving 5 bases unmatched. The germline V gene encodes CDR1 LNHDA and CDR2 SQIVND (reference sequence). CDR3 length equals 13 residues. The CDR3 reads CASSGGIRETQYF. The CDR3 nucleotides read TGTGCCAGTAGCGGGGGGATTAGAGAGACCCAGTACTTC.

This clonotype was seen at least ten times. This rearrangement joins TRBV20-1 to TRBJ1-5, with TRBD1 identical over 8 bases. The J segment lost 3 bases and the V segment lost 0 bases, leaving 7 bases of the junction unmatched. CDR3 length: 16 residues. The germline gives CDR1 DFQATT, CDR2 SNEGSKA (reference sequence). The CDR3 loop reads CSARELWDRFNQPQHF. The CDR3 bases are TGCAGTGCTAGAGAATTATGGGACAGGTTCAATCAGCCCCAGCATTTT.

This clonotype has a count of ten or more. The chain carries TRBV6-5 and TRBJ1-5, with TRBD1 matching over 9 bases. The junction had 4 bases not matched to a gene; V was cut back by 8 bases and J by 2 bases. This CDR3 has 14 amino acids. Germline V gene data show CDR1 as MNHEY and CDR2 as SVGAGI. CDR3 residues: CASYRTGGNQPQHF. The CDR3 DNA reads TGTGCCAGCTACCGGACAGGGGGCAATCAGCCCCAGCATTTT.

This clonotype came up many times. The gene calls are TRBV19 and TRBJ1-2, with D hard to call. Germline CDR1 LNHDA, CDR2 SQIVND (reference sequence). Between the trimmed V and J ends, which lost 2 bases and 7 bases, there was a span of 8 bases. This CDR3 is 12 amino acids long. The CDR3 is CASSIINGGYTF. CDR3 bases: TGTGCCAGTAGTATAATAAATGGTGGCTACACCTTC.

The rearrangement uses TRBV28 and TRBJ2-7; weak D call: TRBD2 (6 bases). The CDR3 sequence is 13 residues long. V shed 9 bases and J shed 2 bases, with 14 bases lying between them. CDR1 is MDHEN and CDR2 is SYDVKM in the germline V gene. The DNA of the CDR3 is TGTGCCAGTGGGGCGGGAAGGACCTACGAGCAGTACTTC. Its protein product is CASGAGRTYEQYF.

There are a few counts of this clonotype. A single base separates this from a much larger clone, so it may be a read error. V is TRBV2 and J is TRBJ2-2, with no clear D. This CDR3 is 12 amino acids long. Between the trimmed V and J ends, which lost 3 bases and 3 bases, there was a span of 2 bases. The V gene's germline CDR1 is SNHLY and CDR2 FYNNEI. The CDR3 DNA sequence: TGTGCCAGCAGTGAGCACACCGGGGAGCTGTTTTTT. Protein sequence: CASSEHTGELFF.

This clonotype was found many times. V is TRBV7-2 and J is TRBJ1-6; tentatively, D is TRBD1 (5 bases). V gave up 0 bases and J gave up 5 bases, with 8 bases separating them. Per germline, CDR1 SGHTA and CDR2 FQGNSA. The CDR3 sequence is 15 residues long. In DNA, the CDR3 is TGTGCCAGCAGCTTAGCACCAGGGAATAATTCACCCCTCCACTTT. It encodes CASSLAPGNNSPLHF.

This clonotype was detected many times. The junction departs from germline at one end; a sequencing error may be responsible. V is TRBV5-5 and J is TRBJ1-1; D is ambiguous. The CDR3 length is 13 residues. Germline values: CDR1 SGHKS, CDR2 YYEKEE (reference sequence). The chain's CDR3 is CASRFRESTEAFF. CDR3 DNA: TGTGCCAGCAGGTTCCGGGAGTCCACTGAAGCCTTCTTT.

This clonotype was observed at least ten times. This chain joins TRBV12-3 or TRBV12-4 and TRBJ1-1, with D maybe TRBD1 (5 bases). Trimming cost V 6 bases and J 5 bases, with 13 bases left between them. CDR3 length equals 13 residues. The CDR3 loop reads CASRAWGVTEAFF. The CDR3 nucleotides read TGTGCCAGCAGGGCCTGGGGGGTTACTGAAGCTTTCTTT.

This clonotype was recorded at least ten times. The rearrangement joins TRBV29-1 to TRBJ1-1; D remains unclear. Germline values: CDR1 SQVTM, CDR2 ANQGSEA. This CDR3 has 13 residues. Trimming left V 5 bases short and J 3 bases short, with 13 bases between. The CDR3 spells CSVWESRHTEAFF. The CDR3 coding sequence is TGCAGCGTTTGGGAATCACGACACACTGAAGCTTTCTTT.

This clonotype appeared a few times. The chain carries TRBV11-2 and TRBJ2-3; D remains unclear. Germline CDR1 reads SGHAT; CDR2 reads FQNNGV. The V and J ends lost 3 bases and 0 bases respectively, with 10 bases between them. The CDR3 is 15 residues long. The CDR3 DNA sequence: TGTGCCAGCAGCTTTGAGACTTGGAGCACAGATACGCAGTATTTT. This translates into CASSFETWSTDTQYF.

The CDR3, as DNA: TGTGCCTGGAGCCCAGGGGGCGAGCAGTACTTC. This encodes CAWSPGGEQYF. The V and J genes are TRBV30 and TRBJ2-7; 7 nucleotides line up with TRBD1. Germline V gives CDR1 GTSNPN, CDR2 SVGIG (reference sequence). CDR3 length equals 11 residues. The V and J ends lost 3 bases and 6 bases, in that order; junction bases with no gene match: 2.